The 21 T cell receptor beta chains below all came from one sample that was sequenced in a study of blood T cell repertoires in COVID-19. Only in-frame clones appear in the TCRdb table, and some are missing; sequencing was by immunoSEQ multiplex PCR. In the table there are roughly 400,000 clones, about 87% of which are singletons. Material: PBMCs or T cells enriched from blood (not recorded which). These receptors originate from a woman aged 50 to 60 who had recovered from COVID-19.

This chain joins TRBV19 and TRBJ2-6, with a weak D call TRBD2 (5 bases). Germline V gene sequence: CDR1 LNHDA, CDR2 SQIVND (reference sequence). The V and J ends lost 7 bases and 0 bases respectively, with 16 bases between them. The CDR3 loop spans 17 amino acids. CDR3 sequence: CASTPGGLLSGANVLTF. In DNA, the CDR3 is TGTGCCAGTACCCCCGGAGGACTCCTCTCTGGGGCCAACGTCCTGACTTTC.

The rearrangement joins TRBV28 to TRBJ2-2; maybe TRBD1 (6 bases). V shed 5 bases and J shed 5 bases, with 15 bases lying between them. This CDR3 has 15 residues. Germline V gene sequence: CDR1 MDHEN, CDR2 SYDVKM. The CDR3 loop is CASSLLDRVTGELFF. CDR3 DNA: TGTGCCAGCAGTCTCCTGGACAGAGTAACCGGGGAGCTGTTTTTT.

The V gene is TRBV7-9, the J gene TRBJ1-2; D is unclear. Trimming took 4 bases from V and 8 from J, leaving 11 bases between them. Germline V gene data show CDR1 as SEHNR and CDR2 as FQNEAQ (reference sequence). CDR3 length equals 12 residues. The DNA for the CDR3 is TGTGCCAGCAGCTCTGGAGGGAAAGGCTACACCTTC. Its translation: CASSSGGKGYTF. Filled out from reference TRBV7-9 and TRBJ1-2, the complete variable domain reads DTGVSQNPRHKITKRGQNVTFRCDPISEHNRLYWYRQTLGQGPEFLTYFQNEAQLEKSRLLSDRFSAERPKGSFSTLEIQRTEQGDSAMYLCASSSGGKGYTFGSGTRLTVV.

The gene calls are TRBV6-5 and TRBJ2-5, with 7 positions matching TRBD1. Germline assignment: CDR1 MNHEY and CDR2 SVGAGI. This CDR3 is built from 14 residues. The J segment lost 2 bases and the V segment lost 4 bases, leaving 4 bases of the junction unmatched. In nucleotides, the CDR3 is TGTGCCAGCAGTTCGACAGGGAAACAAGAGACCCAGTACTTC. This translates into CASSSTGKQETQYF.

The rearrangement uses TRBV6-5 and TRBJ1-6, with no clear D. Germline-derived CDR1 and CDR2 are MNHEY and SVGAGI. Trimming shortened V by 4 bases and J by 4 bases, and 5 bases separated the two germline ends. CDR3 length equals 13 residues. CDR3 bases: TGTGCCAGCAGTTGGCAGTATAATTCACCCCTCCACTTT. Amino acid sequence: CASSWQYNSPLHF.

The chain employs TRBV11-2 and TRBJ1-6; D not resolved. V was shortened by 0 bases and J by 17 bases, with 14 bases between the two germline ends. Germline values: CDR1 SGHAT, CDR2 FQNNGV. The CDR3 is 13 residues long. Here the CDR3 reads CASSLDPEAAFHF. CDR3 nucleotides: TGTGCCAGCAGCTTAGATCCGGAGGCCGCTTTCCACTTT.

DNA of the CDR3: TGTGCCAGCAGCCCACCCCGAAGCGTCCGCAGACTAAAGGGCTATGGCTACACCTTC. Protein product: CASSPPRSVRRLKGYGYTF. This rearrangement joins TRBV12-1 to TRBJ1-2. TRBV12-1 corresponds to a pseudogene. The CDR3 extends over 19 amino acids.

The chain is built from TRBV7-2 and TRBJ2-7; 8 bases are a match to TRBD2. Trimming removed 5 bases from V and 3 bases from J; junction bases left unmatched: 3. The CDR3 is 13 amino acids. Germline V CDR1 and CDR2: SGHTA, FQGNSA. The DNA for the CDR3 is TGTGCCAGCAGCCGGGGGGGATACTACGAGCAGTACTTC. This gives the protein CASSRGGYYEQYF.

The table lists this clone with a few counts. The chain employs TRBV4-1 and TRBJ1-5, with a weak D call TRBD1 (5 bases). V was shortened by 1 base and J by 3 bases, with 10 bases between the two germline ends. The germline gives CDR1 MGHRA, CDR2 YSYEKL. The CDR3 has 15 residues. CDR3 protein: CASSQVEGDNQPQHF. CDR3 nucleotides: TGCGCCAGCAGCCAAGTGGAAGGGGACAATCAGCCCCAGCATTTT.

The gene calls are TRBV19 and TRBJ1-3; the match to TRBD1 covers 7 bases. Germline CDR1 LNHDA, CDR2 SQIVND (reference sequence). This CDR3 region has 15 residues. V was clipped by 3 bases and J by 3 bases; unmatched bases: 5. The CDR3 nucleotides are TGTGCCAGTAGTATTACAGGGGCTGATGGAAACACCATATATTTT. Translation: CASSITGADGNTIYF. The variable domain in full, completed from reference TRBV19 and TRBJ1-3, reads DGGITQSPKYLFRKEGQNVTLSCEQNLNHDAMYWYRQDPGQGLRLIYYSQIVNDFQKGDIAEGYSVSREKKESFPLTVTSAQKNPTAFYLCASSITGADGNTIYFGEGSWLTVV.

The J gene is TRBJ1-3, the V gene TRBV6-1; weak D call: TRBD1 (5 bases). Deletions cut 2 bases from V and 2 bases from J, with 13 bases between. The CDR3 is made up of 16 amino acids. CDR1 and CDR2 from the germline V gene are MNHNS and SASEGT. The chain's CDR3 is CASSEYTGTTGNTIYF. The CDR3 region has the DNA TGTGCCAGCAGTGAATATACAGGAACTACTGGAAACACCATATATTTT.

The gene calls are TRBV6-2 or TRBV6-3 and TRBJ1-5, with 7 nucleotides matching TRBD1. V was clipped by 6 bases and J by 3 bases; unmatched bases: 11. Germline lookup yields CDR1 MNHEY and CDR2 SVGEGT. The length of the CDR3 is 16 residues. The CDR3 reads CASSRLRDSDNQPQHF. CDR3 coding DNA: TGTGCCAGCAGCCGCCTCCGGGACAGCGACAATCAGCCCCAGCATTTT.

This clone was detected only once. The chain uses TRBV11-2 and TRBJ1-5, with 8 positions matching TRBD1. V lost 5 bases, J lost 10 bases, and 4 bases stayed unmatched. CDR1 SGHAT and CDR2 FQNNGV come from the germline V gene. The CDR3 spans 12 residues. CDR3 DNA sequence: TGTGCCAGCAGCGCAGACAGGGGCCCCCAGCATTTT. Translating it yields CASSADRGPQHF.

This chain uses TRBV7-8 with TRBJ1-3, with 12 bases fitting TRBD1. Germline CDR1 and CDR2: SGHVS and FQNEAQ. The CDR3 sequence is 16 residues long. The J segment lost 1 base and the V segment lost 5 bases, leaving 3 bases of the junction unmatched. CDR3 amino acids: CASSPGQGASGNTIYF. The CDR3 DNA sequence: TGTGCCAGCAGCCCGGGACAGGGGGCTTCTGGAAACACCATATATTTT. The whole variable domain, filled in from reference TRBV7-8 and TRBJ1-3, reads GAGVSQSPRYKVAKRGQDVALRCDPISGHVSLFWYQQALGQGPEFLTYFQNEAQLDKSGLPSDRFFAERPEGSVSTLKIQRTQQEDSAVYLCASSPGQGASGNTIYFGEGSWLTVV.

A note on this clone: The junction departs from the called germline gene at one end, perhaps through a read error. This chain connects TRBV29-1 to TRBJ1-1; D not resolved. The CDR3 extends over 12 amino acids. Germline-derived CDR1 and CDR2 are SQVTM and ANQGSEA. CDR3 in DNA: TGCAGCGTCGAAGATAGCCTCACTGAAGCTTTCTTT. Its protein is CSVEDSLTEAFF.

The chain is built from TRBV5-5 and TRBJ2-2; 7 bases agree with TRBD2. V lost 1 base and J lost 6; bases outside the gene matches: 12. The germline gives CDR1 SGHKS, CDR2 YYEKEE (reference sequence). The CDR3 is 17 amino acids. The CDR3 region is CASSLRRDYPIPGELFF. The DNA of the CDR3 is TGTGCCAGCAGCTTGAGAAGGGACTACCCGATCCCCGGGGAGCTGTTTTTT.

This chain links TRBV7-2 with TRBJ2-5, with 8 bases that match TRBD1. The CDR3 is 14 amino acids. Germline V lookup: CDR1 SGHTA, CDR2 FQGNSA. V was pared by 5 bases and J by 7 bases, with 9 bases of the junction left unmatched. Here the CDR3 reads CASSEDRGVGTQYF. The CDR3 region has the DNA TGTGCCAGCAGCGAAGACAGGGGCGTGGGGACCCAGTACTTC.

DNA of the CDR3: TGTGCCAGCAGCCCGCTAGCGGGGGGTCCTACGGAGCAGTACTTC. Translating gives CASSPLAGGPTEQYF. The chain is built from TRBV5-4 and TRBJ2-7; TRBD2 agrees at 11 bases. CDR3 size: 15 residues. V shed 4 bases, J shed 7 bases, and the junction held 10 bases outside the gene matches. Germline loops: CDR1 SGHNT, CDR2 YYREEE (reference sequence). The variable domain in full, with the rest retrieved from reference TRBV5-4 and TRBJ2-7, is ETGVTQSPTHLIKTRGQQVTLRCSSQSGHNTVSWYQQALGQGPQFIFQYYREEENGRGNFPPRFSGLQFPNYSSELNVNALELDDSALYLCASSPLAGGPTEQYFGPGTRLTVT.

The CDR3 DNA reads as TGTGCCAGCAGACTTACCCCGGAGTACTCCTACGAGCAGTACTTC. This encodes CASRLTPEYSYEQYF. This chain connects TRBV3-1 (or the pseudogene TRBV3-2) to TRBJ2-7; no firm D call. The CDR3 totals 15 residues. Germline V gene sequence: CDR1 LGHDT, CDR2 YNNKEL (reference sequence). V lost 6 bases to trimming and J lost 0 bases, with 15 bases between them.

The chain has TRBV7-8 and TRBJ2-1; 8 positions agree with TRBD2. V trimming: 5 bases; J trimming: 5 bases; junction bases outside the gene matches: 8. CDR3 length: 15 residues. Germline-derived CDR1 and CDR2 are SGHVS and FQNEAQ. The CDR3 DNA sequence: TGTGCCAGCAGCCGCGGTACTAGCGGTAACAATGAGCAGTTCTTC. Its protein product is CASSRGTSGNNEQFF.

V usage is TRBV29-1 and J usage is TRBJ2-1, with TRBD2 as a possible D gene (6 bases). The CDR3 is 15 amino acids. Between the trimmed V and J ends, which lost 3 bases and 2 bases, there was a span of 14 bases. The germline gives CDR1 SQVTM, CDR2 ANQGSEA. CDR3 loop: CSVEPWDSPYNEQFF. The DNA of the CDR3 is TGCAGCGTTGAGCCCTGGGACTCTCCCTACAATGAGCAGTTCTTC.